Listed below are T cell receptor beta chains from one sample, sequenced in a study of regulatory T cells in long-lasting Graves disease. Each CDR3 protein gets one entry after TCRdb re-called the multiplex PCR reads with MiXCR. The sample holds roughly 400,000 distinct CDR3 sequences; 20% to 25% are singletons and the top ten take 14%. The source was peripheral blood mononuclear cells (PBMCs), collected when the disease was refractory, from a patient treated with antithyroid drugs. These receptors were obtained from a female donor with Graves disease. The CDR3 runs from the conserved cysteine through the conserved F or W. The D gene is left open where the match is weak. Not every row has a clone size; where given, it reads once, few, many or a size class.

CDR3 DNA	CDR3 protein	V gene	J gene	clone size	D gene
TGTGCCAGCAGCCCAGGACAGATCTATGGCTACACCTTC	CASSPGQIYGYTF	TRBV7-9	TRBJ1-2	many	-
TGTGCCAGCAGTGAAGCCGAGGTTCAGCCCCAGCATTTT	CASSEAEVQPQHF	TRBV6-1	TRBJ1-5	many	-
TGTGCCAGCAGCCGAGACCGACTAGCGGGTCAGAATGAGCAGTTCTTC	CASSRDRLAGQNEQFF	TRBV3-1	TRBJ2-1	once	TRBD2
TGTGCCAGCAGCTTATCAGGTCTAGTTGAAGCTTTCTTT	CASSLSGLVEAFF	TRBV7-9	TRBJ1-1	-	-
TGTGCCAGCAGTCCTGGACTATCGCCAGATACGCAGTATTTT	CASSPGLSPDTQYF	TRBV5-4	TRBJ2-3	many	-
TGTGCCAGCAGCCAAGATAGACTAGCGGCCGAGCAGTACTTC	CASSQDRLAAEQYF	TRBV3-1	TRBJ2-7	-	TRBD2
TGTGCCATCAGTGAATCCTCGGCGGGCTACACCTTC	CAISESSAGYTF	TRBV10-3	TRBJ1-2	many	-
TGTGCCAGCAGTCTCCCGGGACAGGGGGTTAGGGAGACCCAGTACTTC	CASSLPGQGVRETQYF	TRBV28	TRBJ2-5	many	TRBD1
TGTGCCAGCAGTTATAGGACAGCTTCCTACGAGCAGTACTTC	CASSYRTASYEQYF	TRBV2	TRBJ2-7	many	-
TGTGCCTGGAGCCGGCCGGACAGGGTCACCGGGGAGCTGCTTTTT	CAWSRPDRVTGELLF	TRBV30	TRBJ2-2	few	TRBD1
TGCAGTGTTAAACGTCCCGGGACAGGGAGGAGCTCCTACGAGCAGTACTTC	CSVKRPGTGRSSYEQYF	TRBV20-1	TRBJ2-7	-	TRBD1
TGTGCCAGCAGTCCGAGAGCGGGAGGGTTATCCTACGAGCAGTACTTC	CASSPRAGGLSYEQYF	TRBV27	TRBJ2-7	few	TRBD2
TGTGCCATCAGTTTAAGGTTCCAGGGTAAGGAAGAGACCCAGTACTTC	CAISLRFQGKEETQYF	TRBV10-3	TRBJ2-5	many	-
TGTGCCAGCAGACAAAGCGGGGGGACCTACGAGCAGTACTTC	CASRQSGGTYEQYF	TRBV27	TRBJ2-7	many	TRBD2
TGTGCCAGCAGCGTAGGAGGACTATCGAAGGGCGGGGAGCTGTTTTTT	CASSVGGLSKGGELFF	TRBV9	TRBJ2-2	few	-
TGTGCCAGTAGTGCAAGCTTATCCTACGAGCAGTACTTC	CASSASLSYEQYF	TRBV19	TRBJ2-7	-	-
TGCGCCAGCAGCCAAGTCGGGACTAGAATCTACGAGCAGTACTTC	CASSQVGTRIYEQYF	TRBV4-1	TRBJ2-7	few	TRBD2
TGCGCCAGCAGCCAAGAAGAGGGGGCTTACGAGCAGTACTTC	CASSQEEGAYEQYF	TRBV4-1	TRBJ2-7	-	TRBD1
TGTGCCAGCAGCCAAGATGTGGCAGCTGAAGCTTTCTTT	CASSQDVAAEAFF	TRBV3-1	TRBJ1-1	many	-
TGTGCCAGCAGCGTACATCCAGGCCATTCGAGCACAGATACGCAGTATTTT	CASSVHPGHSSTDTQYF	TRBV9	TRBJ2-3	-	-
TGTGCCAGCCGGATAGGGACGGAGAACACTGAAGCTTTCTTT	CASRIGTENTEAFF	TRBV27	TRBJ1-1	-	-
TGTGCCAGCAGCATAACAGGGACGCTCGACTACGAGCAGTACTTC	CASSITGTLDYEQYF	TRBV5-4	TRBJ2-7	few	-
TGTGCCAGCAGCCAAGTTCCAGGGCAGAGCTATGGCTACACCTTC	CASSQVPGQSYGYTF	TRBV3-1	TRBJ1-2	many	-
TGTGCCAGCAGTCCCGGGAGGATCGAGCAGTACTTC	CASSPGRIEQYF	TRBV28	TRBJ2-7	many	TRBD2
TGTGCCAGCAGCTTTTCATCAGGCTACTCTGGAAACACCATATATTTT	CASSFSSGYSGNTIYF	TRBV5-6	TRBJ1-3	-	-
TGTGCCAGCAGCCAAGACGGGATCTACTACGAGCAGTACTTC	CASSQDGIYYEQYF	TRBV3-1	TRBJ2-7	-	-
TGCAGTGCCCTGACAGGGGATGCCAATCAGCCCCAGCATTTT	CSALTGDANQPQHF	TRBV20-1	TRBJ1-5	few	TRBD1
TGTGCCAGCACCTCCGCCATCGAGGGGGGAGACGAGCAGTACTTC	CASTSAIEGGDEQYF	TRBV6-1	TRBJ2-7	-	-
TGTGCCAGCAAGGACACTCACTCCCACAATGAGCAGTTCTTC	CASKDTHSHNEQFF	TRBV11-2	TRBJ2-1	-	-
TGTGCCAGCACCAGGGGCTCTTACTATAATTCACCCCTCCACTTT	CASTRGSYYNSPLHF	TRBV2	TRBJ1-6	many	-
TGTGCCACCAGCAGGGGGGGGACAGATACGCAGTATTTT	CATSRGGTDTQYF	TRBV15	TRBJ2-3	-	TRBD2
TGTGCCAGCAGTGAAAGTCCGGCAGGGGGCGTGTATGGCTACACCTTC	CASSESPAGGVYGYTF	TRBV2	TRBJ1-2	-	TRBD1
TGCAGCTATGGGGTGGGGAACACCGGGGAGCTGTTTTTT	CSYGVGNTGELFF	TRBV20-1	TRBJ2-2	-	-
TGTGCCAGTAGTGCCCCGTTGGAAGGGTTGGTGCAGTCCCAGCATTTT	CASSAPLEGLVQSQHF	TRBV19	TRBJ1-5	-	-
TGTGCCAGCACCGAGCGGGGGTACCAAGAGACCCAGTACTTC	CASTERGYQETQYF	TRBV2	TRBJ2-5	many	TRBD2
TGTGCCAGCAGGCCCCAGGTAGGAGTGGGTGAAGCTTTCTTT	CASRPQVGVGEAFF	TRBV2	TRBJ1-1	many	-
TGTGCCAGTAGTATCCCAGGGGTCTACGAGCAGTACTTC	CASSIPGVYEQYF	TRBV19	TRBJ2-7	-	-
TGTGCCAGCAGTCAAGGCCTACAGGGGAGAGGCTTGGGAAAACTGTTTTTT	CASSQGLQGRGLGKLFF	TRBV6-1	TRBJ1-4	-	TRBD1
TGCAGTCCGACCGGGACTAGCAGCTACGAGCAGTACTTC	CSPTGTSSYEQYF	TRBV20-1	TRBJ2-7	-	TRBD2
TGCGCCAGCAGCCGGCGACTAGCGGGAGGAGGCGGGGAGCTGTTTTTT	CASSRRLAGGGGELFF	TRBV5-1	TRBJ2-2	-	TRBD2
TGTGCCACCAGCAGAGATCTCGTCAGAATAGCCAAAAACATTCAGTACTTC	CATSRDLVRIAKNIQYF	TRBV15	TRBJ2-4	few	-
TGCAGCGTTGAAGAAGTCGGACTAGCGGGGACCGCTCGCTCCACTGAGACCCAGTACTTC	CSVEEVGLAGTARSTETQYF	TRBV29-1	TRBJ2-5	many	TRBD2
TGCAGCGCCGTAACAGGGTTATCCTACGAGCAGTACTTC	CSAVTGLSYEQYF	TRBV29-1	TRBJ2-7	few	-
TGTGCCAGCCTGCCTAGTGCTGGGGCCAACGTCCTGACTTTC	CASLPSAGANVLTF	TRBV27	TRBJ2-6	-	-
TGTGCCAGCACCTCAGGAGGGGGGAGTGGCTACACCTTC	CASTSGGGSGYTF	TRBV25-1	TRBJ1-2	few	-
TGTGCCAGCAGCTTAGCGGCAGGGGTAATGTACGAGCAGTACTTC	CASSLAAGVMYEQYF	TRBV7-3	TRBJ2-7	many	-
TGCGCCAGCAGAGCCCCGGGAACAGGGACCTACGAGCAGTACTTC	CASRAPGTGTYEQYF	TRBV5-1	TRBJ2-7	many	-
TGTGCCAGCAGTACCGCTGAGCTCACTTCTGTTTACGAGCAGTACTTC	CASSTAELTSVYEQYF	TRBV28	TRBJ2-7	many	-
TGCGCCAGCAGCTTGGAATCGGGTTACGAGCAGTACTTC	CASSLESGYEQYF	TRBV5-1	TRBJ2-7	many	-
TGTGCCAGCAGCCGTAGAGGCGCGCTCGGAGGCTACACCTTC	CASSRRGALGGYTF	TRBV5-6	TRBJ1-2	many	-
TGTGCCACGGGACTAGCGCGGGAGCAGTACTTC	CATGLAREQYF	TRBV2	TRBJ2-7	many	TRBD2
TGTGCCAGCAGCTTAATGGGAGGCAATGAGCAGTTCTTC	CASSLMGGNEQFF	TRBV11-2	TRBJ2-1	-	-